This T cell receptor beta chain emerged from a study of shared clonotypes between healthy human individuals. Study conclusions and caveats: Clonotypes not shared had lower generation probabilities than those common to all four donors. Expectations were that clonotype sharing among donors would be affected by sequencing depth. Naive CD4 clonotypes overlapped across a few donors at roughly 5%.

In regard to this clone: Its target is unknown.

Genomic DNA of every subset was divided equally among multiple immunoSEQ plates. Assay: immunoSEQ multiplex PCR; the TCRdb copy retains only in-frame clones and omits some. This table holds 2 million to 3 million clones, over 85% found once. The CDR3 has 18 amino acids. Germline V gene sequence: CDR1 SGHNT, CDR2 YYREEE (reference sequence). V gave up 3 bases and J gave up 1 base; unmatched junction bases: 7. The TCR comes from a man younger than 35 in good health. Some clones in this sample may be carry-over from other donors' samples. The chain employs TRBV5-4 and TRBJ2-3, with 14 bases aligning to TRBD2. Sequencing was carried out using naive CD4+ T cells from PBMCs. Subset here: CD45RA+ positively selected. This CDR3 reads CASSSGTSGSKGTDTQYF. Written as DNA, the CDR3 is TGTGCCAGCAGCTCCGGGACTAGCGGGAGTAAAGGCACAGATACGCAGTATTTT.